This T cell receptor beta chain derives from a study of T cells in Graves' hyperthyroidism and ophthalmopathy. The germline V and J ends were trimmed by 3 bases and 1 base, with 9 bases remaining between them. This CDR3 region has 15 residues. CDR1 and CDR2 from the germline V gene are MDHEN and SYDVKM. Overall study results and limits: Ophthalmopathy prediction by the model preceded onset by a median 6.5 months.

Diagnosing involved the use of clinical symptoms, serum thyroxine and TRAb, thyroid ultrasound and orbital computed tomography. As for this clonotype: Its antigen remains unknown.

TCR beta CDR3 regions were amplified from RNA. The HTBI primer set drove a first-round RT-PCR of the TCR CDR3. Using its own MiXCR run on the multiplex PCR reads, TCRdb lists one record per CDR3 protein. The data contain a few hundred thousand distinct CDR3 sequences, approximately 15% of them singletons. The sample comprised blood. The chain uses TRBV28 and TRBJ2-2, with a tentative D call TRBD2 (7 bases). The receptor was isolated from a woman in her twenties or thirties with Graves' hyperthyroidism that later progressed to Graves' ophthalmopathy. The chain's CDR3 is CASSLRGGNTGELFF. The DNA for the CDR3 is TGTGCCAGCAGTTTGAGGGGGGGGAACACCGGGGAGCTGTTTTTT. The variable domain in full, completed from reference TRBV28 and TRBJ2-2, reads DVKVTQSSRYLVKRTGEKVFLECVQDMDHENMFWYRQDPGLGLRLIYFSYDVKMKEKGDIPEGYSVSREKKERFSLILESASTNQTSMYLCASSLRGGNTGELFFGEGSRLTVL.